These T cell receptor beta chains were read from a single sample in a study of blood T cell repertoires in COVID-19. Assay used: immunoSEQ multiplex PCR; TCRdb lists only in-frame clones, some missing. The data contain 200,000 to 250,000 clones, about four fifths of them seen just once; the ten biggest clones take up 8.9%. The source material was peripheral blood. Source of these receptors: an older man with acute or convalescent COVID-19. Each CDR3 is given with its conserved first and last residue. A D gene is named only where the DNA matches it firmly. Rows may omit the clone size; those that give it use once, few, many or a size class.

abundance	v_gene	d_gene	j_gene	CDR3aa	CDR3nt
NA	TRBV29-1	NA	TRBJ2-7	CSVEGHRTYEQYF	TGCAGCGTTGAGGGGCACCGGACCTACGAGCAGTACTTC
few	TRBV5-4	TRBD1	TRBJ1-2	CASSLAGQVGYGYTF	TGTGCCAGCAGCTTGGCCGGACAGGTGGGCTATGGCTACACCTTC
NA	TRBV18	NA	TRBJ1-2	CASSPPTANYGYTF	TGTGCCAGCTCACCACCGACAGCTAACTATGGCTACACCTTC
NA	TRBV7-2	TRBD1	TRBJ1-2	CASSPGRDRENYGYTF	TGTGCCAGCAGCCCAGGACGGGACAGGGAAAACTATGGCTACACCTTC
NA	TRBV19	TRBD1	TRBJ1-2	CASSIGGGHYGYTF	TGTGCCAGTAGTATTGGAGGGGGCCACTATGGCTACACCTTC
NA	TRBV4-1	NA	TRBJ1-2	CASSQVYRVNYGYTF	TGCGCCAGCAGCCAAGTTTACAGGGTTAACTATGGCTACACCTTC
NA	TRBV6-5	NA	TRBJ2-3	CASRSGWEDTQYF	TGTGCCAGCAGGAGCGGTTGGGAAGATACGCAGTATTTT
NA	TRBV6-6	NA	TRBJ2-4	CASSHRGAKNIQYF	TGTGCCAGCAGCCACCGGGGGGCCAAAAACATTCAGTACTTC
NA	TRBV6-1	NA	TRBJ1-1	CASSEGADWRNTEAFF	TGTGCCAGCAGTGAGGGGGCAGATTGGAGAAACACTGAAGCTTTCTTT
NA	TRBV3-1/TRBV3-2	TRBD1	TRBJ2-1	CASSQDIGQVHGNEQFF	TGTGCCAGCAGCCAAGATATAGGACAGGTCCATGGCAATGAGCAGTTCTTC
NA	TRBV6-6	TRBD1	TRBJ2-2	CASSYTGVIRTGELFF	TGTGCCAGCAGTTACACAGGGGTAATTAGAACCGGGGAGCTGTTTTTT
few	TRBV19	NA	TRBJ1-5	CASSIEQEPYSNQPQHF	TGTGCCAGTAGTATAGAACAGGAGCCCTACAGCAATCAGCCCCAGCATTTT
NA	TRBV27	TRBD1	TRBJ2-7	CASSQKGTVSYEQYF	TGTGCCAGCAGTCAGAAAGGGACAGTTTCCTACGAGCAGTACTTC
NA	TRBV5-1	NA	TRBJ2-2	CASSLMGLANTGELFF	TGCGCCAGCAGCTTAATGGGACTGGCGAACACCGGGGAGCTGTTTTTT
NA	TRBV30	NA	TRBJ2-7	CAWSVSGRSSQRISYEQYF	TGTGCCTGGAGTGTCTCAGGTAGGAGTTCGCAGCGGATCTCCTACGAGCAGTACTTC
NA	TRBV2	NA	TRBJ2-6	CASSAGANVLTF	TGTGCCAGCTCTGCTGGGGCCAACGTCCTGACTTTC
NA	TRBV12-5	NA	TRBJ2-2	CASGLVLGTVPGELFF	TGTGCTAGTGGTTTGGTACTGGGGACTGTCCCCGGGGAGCTGTTTTTT
NA	TRBV7-9	NA	TRBJ2-1	CASSLANRDNEQFF	TGTGCCAGCAGCTTAGCGAATCGCGACAATGAGCAGTTCTTC
NA	TRBV19	NA	TRBJ2-1	CASSIDLERAYNEQFF	TGTGCCAGTAGTATAGATCTGGAGAGAGCATACAATGAGCAGTTCTTC
once	TRBV6-5	TRBD2	TRBJ2-3	CASSYKTSGTDTQYF	TGTGCCAGCAGTTACAAGACTAGCGGCACAGATACGCAGTATTTT
NA	TRBV10-3	TRBD2	TRBJ2-7	CAIQPSGGPREQYF	TGTGCCATCCAGCCTAGCGGGGGGCCTAGGGAGCAGTACTTC
NA	TRBV2	NA	TRBJ2-3	CASSLDSGSLRRTDTQYF	TGTGCCAGCAGTTTAGATTCGGGGTCCCTTCGGAGGACAGATACGCAGTATTTT
few	TRBV2	NA	TRBJ1-5	CASRARGWSNQPQHF	TGTGCCAGCAGGGCGCGCGGATGGAGCAATCAGCCCCAGCATTTT
NA	TRBV7-9	TRBD2	TRBJ2-3	CASSPLLAGASDTQYF	TGTGCCAGCAGCCCCCTACTAGCGGGGGCATCGGATACGCAGTATTTT
once	TRBV3-1/TRBV3-2	NA	TRBJ1-5	CASSQSFNQPQHF	TGTGCCAGCAGCCAATCCTTCAATCAGCCCCAGCATTTT
NA	TRBV3-1/TRBV3-2	TRBD2	TRBJ2-7	CASSLSGIPYEQYF	TGTGCCAGCAGCCTTAGCGGGATCCCCTACGAGCAGTACTTC
NA	TRBV28	NA	TRBJ1-2	CASSPPGANYGYTF	TGTGCCAGCAGCCCCCCAGGGGCAAACTATGGCTACACCTTC
NA	TRBV10-3	NA	TRBJ2-1	CAIKDPGSSYNEQFF	TGTGCCATCAAGGACCCGGGAAGCTCCTACAATGAGCAGTTCTTC
NA	TRBV5-1	TRBD1	TRBJ2-3	CASSLDRGSRRDTQYF	TGCGCCAGCAGCCTGGACAGGGGAAGTAGACGAGATACGCAGTATTTT
NA	TRBV9	TRBD1	TRBJ1-3	CASSVGTGSSGNTIYF	TGTGCCAGCAGCGTAGGGACAGGGAGCTCTGGAAACACCATATATTTT
NA	TRBV6-6	TRBD1	TRBJ1-2	CASRSQTGANYGYTF	TGTGCCAGCAGGAGTCAGACAGGGGCTAACTATGGCTACACCTTC
NA	TRBV19	TRBD2	TRBJ2-2	CASSAQGSVLAVNTGELFF	TGTGCCAGTAGTGCACAAGGGAGTGTGCTAGCGGTAAACACCGGGGAGCTGTTTTTT
NA	TRBV5-1	NA	TRBJ2-5	CASSFDGTSVNQETQYF	TGCGCCAGCAGCTTCGATGGGACATCGGTGAACCAAGAGACCCAGTACTTC
NA	TRBV19	TRBD1	TRBJ2-7	CASSSNGQAGASYEQYF	TGTGCCAGTAGTAGCAATGGACAGGCCGGCGCCTCCTACGAGCAGTACTTC
once	TRBV19	TRBD1	TRBJ2-2	CASTRQGTAGELFF	TGTGCCAGCACTAGACAGGGTACCGCCGGGGAGCTGTTTTTT
NA	TRBV20-1	NA	TRBJ1-6	CSASKGGSLFYNSPLHF	TGCAGTGCTAGTAAGGGAGGGAGCCTTTTCTATAATTCACCCCTCCACTTT
NA	TRBV6-5	TRBD1	TRBJ1-4	CASSYNPAGGREKLFF	TGTGCCAGCAGTTATAATCCTGCAGGGGGTCGGGAAAAACTGTTTTTT
NA	TRBV27	TRBD1	TRBJ1-5	CASSPDRGSGQPQHF	TGTGCCAGCAGTCCCGACAGGGGCTCGGGTCAGCCCCAGCATTTT
few	TRBV2	TRBD1	TRBJ2-7	CASSTGQGAYEQYF	TGTGCCAGCAGCACGGGACAGGGGGCCTACGAGCAGTACTTC
once	TRBV7-9	NA	TRBJ1-5	CASSPLGNQPQHF	TGTGCCAGCAGCCCCCTCGGGAATCAGCCCCAGCATTTT
NA	TRBV7-6	TRBD1	TRBJ1-3	CASSFSGTGGRSGNTIYF	TGTGCCAGCAGCTTCAGCGGGACAGGGGGTCGCTCTGGAAACACCATATATTTT
few	TRBV9	TRBD2	TRBJ2-3	CASSVAAGITDTQYF	TGTGCCAGCAGCGTAGCAGCGGGGATCACAGATACGCAGTATTTT
NA	TRBV9	TRBD1	TRBJ1-6	CASSVDGTGAYNSPLHF	TGTGCCAGCAGCGTAGACGGGACAGGGGCCTATAATTCACCCCTCCACTTT
NA	TRBV3-1/TRBV3-2	NA	TRBJ1-3	CASSPTGQGNTIYF	TGTGCCAGCAGCCCCACAGGGCAAGGAAACACCATATATTTT
NA	TRBV19	TRBD2	TRBJ2-3	CASSFPTSGGANTQYF	TGTGCCAGTAGTTTCCCGACTAGCGGGGGGGCCAATACGCAGTATTTT
NA	TRBV21-1	NA	TRBJ1-2	CASSSRAGTGGNGYTF	TGTGCCAGCAGCTCACGAGCCGGGACAGGGGGTAATGGCTACACCTTC
NA	TRBV7-2	NA	TRBJ1-5	CASSLGWSRQPQHF	TGTGCCAGCAGCTTAGGATGGAGTAGGCAGCCCCAGCATTTT
NA	TRBV19	TRBD2	TRBJ2-3	CASKTSGHQRDTQYF	TGTGCCAGTAAGACTAGCGGCCACCAGCGGGATACGCAGTATTTT
NA	TRBV12-5	TRBD2	TRBJ2-1	CASGPGARGGFEQFF	TGTGCTAGTGGTCCCGGGGCGCGGGGGGGATTTGAGCAGTTCTTC
NA	TRBV6-5	NA	TRBJ1-2	CASSYGRGANYGYTF	TGTGCCAGCAGTTACGGGCGGGGAGCTAACTATGGCTACACCTTC
NA	TRBV6-5	NA	TRBJ1-1	CASGLRGVLTEAFF	TGTGCCAGCGGACTCCGGGGGGTGTTGACTGAAGCTTTCTTT
NA	TRBV30	NA	TRBJ2-1	CAWFPPGTSGGNEQFF	TGTGCCTGGTTCCCACCCGGGACCTCCGGGGGCAATGAGCAGTTCTTC
few	TRBV2	NA	TRBJ1-4	CASSEAWTPGEKLFF	TGTGCCAGCAGTGAAGCGTGGACTCCTGGTGAAAAACTGTTTTTT
NA	TRBV18	TRBD1	TRBJ2-2	CASSPTTGAPAGELFF	TGTGCCAGCTCACCCACGACAGGGGCGCCCGCCGGGGAGCTGTTTTTT
NA	TRBV18	NA	TRBJ1-3	CASSRQDTFSGNTIYF	TGTGCCAGCTCACGACAGGACACTTTCTCTGGAAACACCATATATTTT
NA	TRBV24-1	TRBD2	TRBJ2-2	CAIGTSATIVRELFF	TGTGCAATAGGGACTAGCGCAACGATAGTCCGGGAGCTGTTTTTT
NA	TRBV6-5	TRBD1	TRBJ2-7	CASSRTGAYEQYF	TGTGCCAGCAGCCGAACAGGGGCCTACGAGCAGTACTTC